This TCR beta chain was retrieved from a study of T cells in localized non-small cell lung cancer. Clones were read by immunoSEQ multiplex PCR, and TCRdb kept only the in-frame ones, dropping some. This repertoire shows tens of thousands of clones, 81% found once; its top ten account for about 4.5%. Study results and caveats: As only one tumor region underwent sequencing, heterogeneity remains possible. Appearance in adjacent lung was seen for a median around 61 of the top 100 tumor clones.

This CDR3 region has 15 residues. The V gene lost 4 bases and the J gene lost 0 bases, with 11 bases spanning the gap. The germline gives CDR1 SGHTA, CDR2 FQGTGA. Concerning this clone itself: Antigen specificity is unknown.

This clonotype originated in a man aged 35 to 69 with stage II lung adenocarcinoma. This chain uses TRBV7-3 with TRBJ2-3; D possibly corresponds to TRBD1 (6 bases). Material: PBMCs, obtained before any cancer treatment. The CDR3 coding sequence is TGTGCCAGCAGCTGGTTCAGGGGTAGCACAGATACGCAGTATTTT. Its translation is CASSWFRGSTDTQYF.